Many counts were recorded for the clone carrying this TCR beta chain. The antigen is undetermined. This sample was taken from a study of early T cells in non-severe SARS-CoV-2 infection. Looking at the study overall: Sequencing used unsorted whole-blood bulk RNA, so chains lack pairing. Study results and limitations: VDJdb matching, biased toward anti-spike CD8 responses, missed private and CD4 specificities.

Tagging with unique molecular identifiers was applied to individual cDNA molecules. TCRdb re-called the 5' RACE reads with MiXCR, one entry per CDR3 protein. The sample yields tens of thousands of distinct CDR3 sequences, around 6.8% seen once. This CDR3 has 14 residues. V dropped 6 bases and J dropped 1 base, with 12 bases sitting between them. Looked up from germline, CDR1 is SGHRS and CDR2 is YFSETQ. The specimen sequenced was whole blood. The chain has TRBV5-1 and TRBJ2-3; D perhaps matches TRBD2 (6 bases). The receptor was derived from an adult who was a healthcare worker with PCR-confirmed SARS-CoV-2 infection or an uninfected control (not recorded which). Here the CDR3 reads CASNFGGGTDTQYF. CDR3 coding DNA: TGCGCCAGCAATTTCGGGGGAGGCACAGATACGCAGTATTTT.